This T cell receptor (beta chain) was sequenced in a study of identical twins. CDR1 and CDR2 (germline): DFQATT, SNEGSKA (reference sequence). Germline trimming cut 6 bases from V and 2 bases from J; bases unmatched to any gene: 11. This CDR3 is built from 16 residues. The cDNA had a unique molecular identifier and a template-switch universal primer site. TCRdb ran MiXCR on the 5' RACE reads and lists one entry per CDR3 protein. The table records 400,000 to 550,000 distinct CDR3 sequences, 13% to 15% of them present only once. As for this clonotype: Its antigen remains unidentified.

Study-wide findings and caveats: Fewer insertions were carried by abundant cord blood beta clonotypes, but none was seen in memory repertoires. Modelling approaches yielded underestimates of out-of-frame TCR alpha sharing between monozygotic twins.

The same sample was also used in a study of yellow fever vaccine responses in identical twins.

Sequenced input: CD4+ T cells sorted from blood. The receptor comes from a woman aged 18 to 35 in good health. The gene calls are TRBV20-1 and TRBJ2-3, with TRBD2 matching 10 bases. This CDR3 reads CSAPRWTSGATDTQYF. CDR3 DNA: TGCAGTGCACCTAGATGGACTAGCGGAGCCACAGATACGCAGTATTTT.